The next 15 T cell receptor beta chains were all read from a single sample in a study of blood T cell repertoires in COVID-19. Clones were read by immunoSEQ multiplex PCR, and TCRdb kept only the in-frame ones, dropping some. In the table there are under 300,000 clones, 82% of which are singletons. Sequencing was carried out using peripheral blood. The receptors come from a woman under 30 with acute or convalescent COVID-19.

V usage is TRBV9 and J usage is TRBJ1-1, with unresolved D. CDR3 size: 16 residues. Trimming removed 1 base from V and 1 base from J, with 14 bases in between. The germline V gene has CDR1 SGDLS and CDR2 YYNGEE. The CDR3 protein is CASSVLSQAKNTEAFF. CDR3 DNA sequence: TGTGCCAGCAGCGTACTGAGCCAGGCGAAGAACACTGAAGCTTTCTTT.

V usage is TRBV19 and J usage is TRBJ2-3; tentatively, D is TRBD2 (5 bases). V was shortened by 3 bases and J by 8 bases, with 15 bases between the two germline ends. Germline V CDR1 and CDR2: LNHDA, SQIVND (reference sequence). This CDR3 has 14 residues. CDR3 coding DNA: TGTGCCAGTAGTATCCGCGAGGGCCCGGGTACGCAGTATTTT. Amino acids: CASSIREGPGTQYF.

The CDR3 spells CASSLGSRARGYTF. The CDR3 nucleotides read TGTGCCAGCAGCTTAGGCTCGCGGGCGCGGGGCTACACCTTC. V is TRBV7-2 and J is TRBJ1-2; D is unclear. There are 14 residues in the CDR3. The V end was cut by 1 base, the J end by 8 bases, with 14 bases between. Germline V gene sequence: CDR1 SGHTA, CDR2 FQGNSA. The whole variable domain, filled in from reference TRBV7-2 and TRBJ1-2, reads GAGVSQSPSNKVTEKGKDVELRCDPISGHTALYWYRQSLGQGLEFLIYFQGNSAPDKSGLPSDRFSAERTGGSVSTLTIQRTQQEDSAVYLCASSLGSRARGYTFGSGTRLTVV.

This clone was recorded only once. The V and J genes are TRBV7-9 and TRBJ2-3; TRBD2 aligns across 10 bases. CDR3 size: 16 residues. The germline V gene encodes CDR1 SEHNR and CDR2 FQNEAQ (reference sequence). V dropped 6 bases and J dropped 10; count of bases not matched to a gene: 16. The CDR3 region is CASRSGPAGGPQSQYF. The CDR3 DNA is TGTGCCAGCAGATCGGGCCCAGCGGGAGGGCCCCAGTCGCAGTATTTT. Full variable domain (missing parts from reference TRBV7-9 and TRBJ2-3): DTGVSQNPRHKITKRGQNVTFRCDPISEHNRLYWYRQTLGQGPEFLTYFQNEAQLEKSRLLSDRFSAERPKGSFSTLEIQRTEQGDSAMYLCASRSGPAGGPQSQYFGPGTRLTVL.

This chain links TRBV6-4 with TRBJ2-7, with 10 bases lining up with TRBD2. Trimming cost V 5 bases and J 6 bases; bases outside gene matches: 4. The CDR3 has 13 residues. CDR1 and CDR2 (germline): MRHNA, SNTAGT. The CDR3 sequence is CASSWTSGSEQYF. The CDR3 nucleotides are TGTGCCAGCAGTTGGACTAGCGGCAGCGAGCAGTACTTC.

The chain couples TRBV28 to TRBJ1-5; maybe TRBD1 (5 bases). V dropped 3 bases and J dropped 4 bases, with 13 bases sitting between them. The CDR3 is 15 residues long. Germline V CDR1 and CDR2: MDHEN, SYDVKM. The chain's CDR3 is CASSFTGSQNQPQHF. CDR3 nucleotides: TGTGCCAGCAGTTTTACAGGAAGCCAGAATCAGCCCCAGCATTTT.

The rearrangement joins TRBV5-1 to TRBJ1-1, with D hard to call. Trimming cost V 0 bases and J 4 bases, with 10 bases left between them. CDR3 length: 14 amino acids. Germline V CDR1 and CDR2: SGHRS, YFSETQ. The CDR3: CASSLAGWATEAFF. The DNA of the CDR3 is TGCGCCAGCAGCTTGGCGGGGTGGGCCACTGAAGCTTTCTTT.

The chain is built from TRBV15 and TRBJ2-7; D possibly corresponds to TRBD1 (6 bases). V was trimmed by 3 bases and J by 3 bases, leaving 9 bases between them. The CDR3 contains 13 residues. CDR1 and CDR2 (germline): LNHNV, YYDKDF (reference sequence). The DNA of the CDR3 is TGTGCCACCAGCAGGGACAGCTTCTACGAGCAGTACTTC. It codes for CATSRDSFYEQYF.

V gene TRBV3-1 (or the pseudogene TRBV3-2) combines with J gene TRBJ2-5, with 7 bases identical to TRBD2. This CDR3 has 16 amino acids. Germline V gene lookup returns CDR1 LGHDT and CDR2 YNNKEL (reference sequence). Trimming at V came to 0 bases and at J to 4 bases, leaving 8 bases not matched to a gene. In nucleotides, the CDR3 is TGTGCCAGCAGCCAAGAATGGCGGGAGACGGGAGAGACCCAGTACTTC. This codes for CASSQEWRETGETQYF.

The chain carries TRBV6-6 and TRBJ1-1; D might be TRBD1 (5 bases). The V end lost 6 bases, the J end lost 0 bases, and 14 bases lay between the germline ends. The CDR3 is 15 residues long. Germline values: CDR1 MNHNY, CDR2 SVGAGI (reference sequence). CDR3 amino acids: CASRDRWGVNTEAFF. The CDR3 DNA is TGTGCCAGCAGGGACCGATGGGGGGTGAACACTGAAGCTTTCTTT.

The chain employs TRBV24-1 and TRBJ1-1; D not resolved. CDR3 length: 12 amino acids. Germline V gene data show CDR1 as KGHDR and CDR2 as SFDVKD. Trimming cost V 3 bases and J 7 bases, with 8 bases left between them. CDR3 sequence: CATSDPHSEAFF. The CDR3 region has the DNA TGTGCCACCAGTGATCCACACAGTGAAGCTTTCTTT.

The chain joins TRBV10-1 to TRBJ2-3, with 14 bases that match TRBD2. The CDR3 is 18 residues long. After removal of 4 bases from V and 2 bases from J, the junction contained 8 bases not matched to a gene. CDR1 is WNHNN and CDR2 is SYGVQD in the germline V gene (reference sequence). The CDR3 DNA reads TGCGCCAGCAGTGCTACCCAGACTAGCGGGAGGGTCACAGATACGCAGTATTTT. Protein product: CASSATQTSGRVTDTQYF.

In the case of this clone: The germline gene is not matched at one end of the junction; a read error may be the cause. The chain joins TRBV7-7 to TRBJ2-1; TRBD2 agrees at 8 bases. The CDR3 contains 16 residues. Germline V gene sequence: CDR1 SSHAT, CDR2 FNYEAQ (reference sequence). This CDR3 is CASSLGRGGQGNEQFF. The CDR3, as DNA: TGTGCTAGCAGCTTAGGTCGGGGGGGGCAGGGCAATGAGCAGTTCTTC.

This clone appeared a few times. This specimen includes other DNA sequences encoding the same CDR3. In DNA, the CDR3 is TGTGCCAGCAGCTTAGGACAGGGTGGTCAGCCCCAGCATTTT. As protein: CASSLGQGGQPQHF. This chain joins TRBV7-9 and TRBJ1-5; 7 bases match TRBD1. The V and J ends lost 1 base and 6 bases, in that order; junction bases with no gene match: 3. The germline CDR1 and CDR2 sequences are SEHNR and FQNEAQ (reference sequence). The CDR3 contains 14 residues.

This chain uses TRBV24-1 with TRBJ2-4; a possible D gene is TRBD1 (5 bases). This CDR3 is 15 amino acids long. V lost 8 bases and J lost 8, with 21 bases in between. Germline CDR1 KGHDR, CDR2 SFDVKD. The CDR3 region is CATTMEDRKGHIQYF. The CDR3 DNA reads TGTGCCACCACCATGGAAGACAGAAAGGGGCACATTCAGTACTTC.